This is a list of T cell receptor beta chains from one sample in a study of control samples from healthy donors and cancer patients. Assay: immunoSEQ multiplex PCR; the TCRdb copy retains only in-frame clones and omits some. This sample carries about 130,000 clones, over 80% of them seen once, and the ten largest clones take over 0.5%. Source material: PBMCs. The receptors here all came from a man older than 75 with head and neck cancer. The conserved cysteine and the conserved F or W are not part of the CDR3 here. Not every row has a clone size; where given, it reads once, few, many or a size class.

J: TRBJ1-2
V: TRBV10-2
size: once
CDR3: ASSEGGYGYT

J: TRBJ1-6
V: TRBV2
size: once
CDR3: ASSGTPKPLH

J: TRBJ2-3
V: TRBV27
size: NA
CDR3: ASSLTALSTDTQY

J: TRBJ2-1
V: TRBV7-9
size: once
CDR3: ASSFPPGGRSSYNEQF

J: TRBJ1-2
V: TRBV3-1/TRBV3-2
size: NA
CDR3: ASSPRAGNNYGYT

J: TRBJ1-5
V: TRBV28
size: NA
CDR3: ASSFWGSGNQPQH

J: TRBJ2-7
V: TRBV6-2/TRBV6-3
size: NA
CDR3: ASSSPGRGDSYEQY

J: TRBJ2-5
V: TRBV18
size: NA
CDR3: ASSPRDGETQY

J: TRBJ2-7
V: TRBV10-1
size: NA
CDR3: ASSESASGGLSSYEQY

J: TRBJ1-5
V: TRBV6-5
size: NA
CDR3: ASSWTVSNQPQH

J: TRBJ1-4
V: TRBV5-8
size: once
CDR3: ASSRTLTGLPTNEKLF

J: TRBJ2-7
V: TRBV7-9
size: NA
CDR3: ASSQPGRGEQY

J: TRBJ2-5
V: TRBV5-1
size: NA
CDR3: ASSLPQETQY

J: TRBJ1-4
V: TRBV4-3
size: NA
CDR3: ASSQEVYEKLF

J: TRBJ1-1
V: TRBV18
size: NA
CDR3: ASSHPQDYTEAF

J: TRBJ2-7
V: TRBV23-1
size: NA
CDR3: ASSQPFGQASYEQY

J: TRBJ1-2
V: TRBV7-9
size: NA
CDR3: ASRSDSLNYGYT

J: TRBJ2-5
V: TRBV19
size: once
CDR3: ASSIDLDRGETQY

J: TRBJ2-3
V: TRBV4-1
size: NA
CDR3: ASSPRGTGSSTDTQY

J: TRBJ1-5
V: TRBV30
size: once
CDR3: AWSIGGVGQPQH

J: TRBJ1-2
V: TRBV3-1/TRBV3-2
size: NA
CDR3: ASSQGGVLGYT

J: TRBJ2-7
V: TRBV2
size: NA
CDR3: ASSVFSGKRGPFSYEQY

J: TRBJ2-6
V: TRBV5-1
size: once
CDR3: ASSFSVPGANVLT

J: TRBJ2-1
V: TRBV4-1
size: NA
CDR3: ASSLTTNEQF

J: TRBJ2-7
V: TRBV5-1
size: NA
CDR3: ASRGGQGGEQY

J: TRBJ2-7
V: TRBV5-1
size: NA
CDR3: ASSLTSGSWYTYEQY

J: TRBJ1-1
V: TRBV7-9
size: once
CDR3: ASTTVEGTEAF

J: TRBJ1-6
V: TRBV27
size: NA
CDR3: ASSFRAANSPLH

J: TRBJ1-2
V: TRBV29-1
size: NA
CDR3: SVAPIANYGYT

J: TRBJ1-1
V: TRBV23-1
size: NA
CDR3: ASSHFHRQNTEAF

J: TRBJ2-1
V: TRBV12-5
size: NA
CDR3: ASGWTSGTYNEQF